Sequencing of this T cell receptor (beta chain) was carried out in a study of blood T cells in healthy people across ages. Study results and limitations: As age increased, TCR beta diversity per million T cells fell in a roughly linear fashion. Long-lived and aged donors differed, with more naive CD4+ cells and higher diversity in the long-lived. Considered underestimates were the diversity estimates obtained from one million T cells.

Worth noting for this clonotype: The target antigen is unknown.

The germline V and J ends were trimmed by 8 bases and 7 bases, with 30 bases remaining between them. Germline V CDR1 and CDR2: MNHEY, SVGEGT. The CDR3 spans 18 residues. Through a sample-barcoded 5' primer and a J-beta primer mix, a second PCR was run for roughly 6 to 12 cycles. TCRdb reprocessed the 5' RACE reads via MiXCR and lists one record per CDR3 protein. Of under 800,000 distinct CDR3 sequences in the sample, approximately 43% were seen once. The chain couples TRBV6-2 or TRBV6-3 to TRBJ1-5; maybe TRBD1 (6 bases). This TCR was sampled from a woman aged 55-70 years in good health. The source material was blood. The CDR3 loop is CASAYRQDLSPTGQPQHF. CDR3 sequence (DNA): TGTGCCAGCGCTTACAGACAGGACTTATCCCCTACGGGGCAGCCCCAGCATTTT.